This is a list of T cell receptor beta chains from one sample in a study of control samples from healthy donors and cancer patients. Assay used: immunoSEQ multiplex PCR; TCRdb lists only in-frame clones, some missing. Here the sample spans about 160,000 clones, about 94% being singletons. Sequenced input: PBMCs. These TCRs come from a man in his sixties with colorectal cancer. Both conserved end residues are part of each CDR3. D genes are given only for firm matches. Clone size, where shown, is once, few, many, or a class for clones that have expanded.

j_call: TRBJ1-1; clone_size: few; d_call: .; v_call: TRBV5-5; cdr3_nt: TGTGCCAGCAGCTTGGTGGGGCGCAGCACTGAAGCTTTCTTT; cdr3_aa: CASSLVGRSTEAFF
j_call: TRBJ1-1; clone_size: once; d_call: .; v_call: TRBV11-3; cdr3_nt: TGTGCCAGCAGCTTAACTGCGAACACTGAAGCTTTCTTT; cdr3_aa: CASSLTANTEAFF
j_call: TRBJ1-2; clone_size: .; d_call: .; v_call: TRBV12-1; cdr3_nt: TGTGCCAGCAGGCCGGACAGTTGGAACTATGGCTACACCTTC; cdr3_aa: CASRPDSWNYGYTF
j_call: TRBJ1-5; clone_size: .; d_call: TRBD1; v_call: TRBV20-1; cdr3_nt: TGCAGTGCTAGTGTTGATGGACAGGCCGGAAGGCCCCAGCATTTT; cdr3_aa: CSASVDGQAGRPQHF
j_call: TRBJ2-7; clone_size: .; d_call: .; v_call: TRBV6-2/TRBV6-3; cdr3_nt: TGTGCCAGCAGTTACTCCCTTCGGGAGCAGTACTTC; cdr3_aa: CASSYSLREQYF
j_call: TRBJ2-1; clone_size: .; d_call: TRBD2; v_call: TRBV27; cdr3_nt: TGTGCCAGCAGCGGGGGGGTCTGGGGTGAGCAGTTCTTC; cdr3_aa: CASSGGVWGEQFF
j_call: TRBJ1-4; clone_size: once; d_call: .; v_call: TRBV18; cdr3_nt: TGTGCCAGCTCACCACCGAGGGAGGAAAAACTGTTTTTT; cdr3_aa: CASSPPREEKLFF
j_call: TRBJ1-5; clone_size: once; d_call: TRBD1; v_call: TRBV6-5; cdr3_nt: TGTGCCAGCAGGCAGGGGGCAGGCAATCAGCCCCAGCATTTT; cdr3_aa: CASRQGAGNQPQHF
j_call: TRBJ1-1; clone_size: .; d_call: .; v_call: TRBV16; cdr3_nt: TGTGCCAGCAGCCCCTCCGGGACGGGAATGAACACTGAAGCTTTCTTT; cdr3_aa: CASSPSGTGMNTEAFF
j_call: TRBJ1-5; clone_size: .; d_call: .; v_call: TRBV19; cdr3_nt: TGTGCCAGTAGTAAGATCGGGAGGAATTTTTCAATTTATAGCAATCAGCCCCAGCATTTT; cdr3_aa: CASSKIGRNFSIYSNQPQHF
j_call: TRBJ1-3; clone_size: .; d_call: .; v_call: TRBV28; cdr3_nt: TGTGCCAGCAGTTTAGAGGGAAACACCATATATTTT; cdr3_aa: CASSLEGNTIYF
j_call: TRBJ2-3; clone_size: few; d_call: .; v_call: TRBV24-1; cdr3_nt: TGTGCCACCAGTGATTTGCGGGGGGCCGGAGATACGCAGTATTTT; cdr3_aa: CATSDLRGAGDTQYF
j_call: TRBJ2-7; clone_size: .; d_call: .; v_call: TRBV6-1; cdr3_nt: TGTGCCAGCAGTGAAGCGTACACCACAACAGGGAGCGAGCAGTACTTC; cdr3_aa: CASSEAYTTTGSEQYF
j_call: TRBJ1-2; clone_size: .; d_call: .; v_call: TRBV3-1/TRBV3-2; cdr3_nt: TGTGCCAGCAGCCAAGCGGCAGGGTCTAACTATGGCTACACCTTC; cdr3_aa: CASSQAAGSNYGYTF
j_call: TRBJ1-2; clone_size: .; d_call: TRBD1; v_call: TRBV2; cdr3_nt: TGTGCCAGCAGTCTTACACCGGGACAGGGAAGGGGGGGCTACACCTTC; cdr3_aa: CASSLTPGQGRGGYTF
j_call: TRBJ1-4; clone_size: .; d_call: TRBD1; v_call: TRBV19; cdr3_nt: TGTGCCAGTAGTATAGCGACAGGGGGAAATGAAAAACTGTTTTTT; cdr3_aa: CASSIATGGNEKLFF
j_call: TRBJ2-3; clone_size: .; d_call: .; v_call: TRBV27; cdr3_nt: TGTGCCAGCAGTTTGCTGGGATTCACAGATACGCAGTATTTT; cdr3_aa: CASSLLGFTDTQYF
j_call: TRBJ1-4; clone_size: once; d_call: TRBD1; v_call: TRBV27; cdr3_nt: TGTGCCAGCAGTTTTCAGGGGGGGCATGGTGAAAAACTGTTTTTT; cdr3_aa: CASSFQGGHGEKLFF
j_call: TRBJ1-6; clone_size: few; d_call: .; v_call: TRBV5-1; cdr3_nt: TGCGCCAGCAGCTTGGAGGGGGGCTTTAATTCACCCCTCCACTTT; cdr3_aa: CASSLEGGFNSPLHF
j_call: TRBJ1-1; clone_size: .; d_call: TRBD1; v_call: TRBV7-2; cdr3_nt: TGTGCCAGCAGCGTACAGGGGGGGATCACTGAAGCTTTCTTT; cdr3_aa: CASSVQGGITEAFF
j_call: TRBJ1-1; clone_size: once; d_call: .; v_call: TRBV5-1; cdr3_nt: TGCGCCAGCAGCTTGGCCAAAAACACTGAAGCTTTCTTT; cdr3_aa: CASSLAKNTEAFF
j_call: TRBJ1-1; clone_size: .; d_call: TRBD1; v_call: TRBV6-2/TRBV6-3; cdr3_nt: TGTGCCAGCAGTATAGGGGGCCGGGGTTTCTTT; cdr3_aa: CASSIGGRGFF
j_call: TRBJ1-6; clone_size: .; d_call: .; v_call: TRBV2; cdr3_nt: TGTGCCAGCACAGGAGGGGCCGGACCGAATTCACCCCTCCACTTT; cdr3_aa: CASTGGAGPNSPLHF
j_call: TRBJ1-2; clone_size: .; d_call: .; v_call: TRBV28; cdr3_nt: TGTGCCAGCAGCCAGACAGGAAGCTATGGCTACACCTTC; cdr3_aa: CASSQTGSYGYTF
j_call: TRBJ2-7; clone_size: .; d_call: .; v_call: TRBV28; cdr3_nt: TGTGCCAGCAGTAATCCAGGGAGCTCCTACGAGCAGTACTTC; cdr3_aa: CASSNPGSSYEQYF
j_call: TRBJ1-1; clone_size: .; d_call: .; v_call: TRBV9; cdr3_nt: TGTGCCAGCAGCGTAGCTACGGGGATCACTGAAGCTTTCTTT; cdr3_aa: CASSVATGITEAFF